The clone carrying this TCR beta chain was recorded many times. Its specificity is unknown. The entry originates in a study of neurological immune-mediated disorders. CDR1 is SEHNR, CDR2 FQNEAQ, per germline (reference sequence). Trimming took 5 bases from V and 3 from J; bases not matched to a gene: 7. The CDR3 runs to 15 residues. Study-wide results and caveats: The study phylogenetically grouped the repertoires of 18 of 34 multiple sclerosis patients into one related-CDR3 cluster, a possible signature. In multiple sclerosis patients, the repertoire cluster was unrelated to clinical or MRI findings.

TCRdb analysed the 5' RACE reads with MiXCR anew, one entry per CDR3 protein. The sample lists roughly 120,000 distinct CDR3 sequences, 3.2% seen once, with over 1% in the top ten. This receptor was identified in a woman aged 25 to 39 with multiple sclerosis. Input material: PBMCs. The chain has TRBV7-9 and TRBJ2-1; the match to TRBD2 covers 7 bases. In nucleotides, the CDR3 is TGTGCCAGCAGCCCTACCGGGACTAACTACAATGAGCAGTTCTTC. This sequence encodes CASSPTGTNYNEQFF.